This TCR beta chain was observed in a study of post-analysis software for immune sequencing data. Whole-study results and caveats: Roughly 5 TRBV segments were significantly more frequent in patients than in controls. TRBV5-6, TRBV5-1 and TRBV20-1 were among these segments. Normalized Chao1 diversity was significantly lower in multiple sclerosis patients than in controls. Strong co-clustering by F measure linked samples that shared a preparation batch.

A few counts support this clonotype. The antigen is undetermined. The germline V gene has CDR1 SGHTA and CDR2 FQGNSA. Trimming pared 5 bases from V and 1 base from J, leaving 14 bases between. There are 15 residues in the CDR3. Unique molecular identifiers featured in each of the TCR beta cDNA libraries. T cells numbering about 0.9 to 11 million yielded 500,000 or so cDNA molecules. MiXCR, applied by TCRdb to the PCR reads, yields one record per CDR3 protein. The sample consists of hundreds of thousands of distinct CDR3 sequences, roughly 27% of them appearing once. Specimen: blood. This receptor was taken from a girl aged 5-17 years with multiple sclerosis. This chain uses TRBV7-2 with TRBJ1-1, with D unresolved. CDR3 coding DNA: TGTGCCAGCAGCCCCCCTCCCCATGGGAACACTGAAGCTTTCTTT. It codes for CASSPPPHGNTEAFF.